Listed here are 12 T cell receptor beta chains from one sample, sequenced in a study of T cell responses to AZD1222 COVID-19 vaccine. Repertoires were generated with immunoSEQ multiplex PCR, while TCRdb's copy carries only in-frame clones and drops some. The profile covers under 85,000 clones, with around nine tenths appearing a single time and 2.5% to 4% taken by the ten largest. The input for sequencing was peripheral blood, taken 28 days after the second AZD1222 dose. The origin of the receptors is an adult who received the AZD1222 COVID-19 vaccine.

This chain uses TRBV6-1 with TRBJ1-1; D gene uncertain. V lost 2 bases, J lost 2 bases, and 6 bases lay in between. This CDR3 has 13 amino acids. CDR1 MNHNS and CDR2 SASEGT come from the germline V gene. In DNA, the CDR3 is TGTGCCAGCAGTGAATGGGTAAACACTGAAGCTTTCTTT. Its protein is CASSEWVNTEAFF.

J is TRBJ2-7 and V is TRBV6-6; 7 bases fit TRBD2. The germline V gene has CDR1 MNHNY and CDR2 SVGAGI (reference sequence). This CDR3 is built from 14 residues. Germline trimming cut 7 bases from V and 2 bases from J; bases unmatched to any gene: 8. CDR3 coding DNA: TGTGCCAGCATCCCGGGAGGCAGGGCCTACGAGCAGTACTTC. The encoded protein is CASIPGGRAYEQYF.

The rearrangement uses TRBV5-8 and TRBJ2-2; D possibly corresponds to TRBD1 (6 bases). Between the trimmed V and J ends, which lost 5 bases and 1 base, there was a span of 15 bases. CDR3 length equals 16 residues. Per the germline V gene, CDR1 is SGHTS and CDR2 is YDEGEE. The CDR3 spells CASRMDSLMNTGELFF. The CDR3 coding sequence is TGTGCCAGCAGAATGGACAGTCTTATGAACACCGGGGAGCTGTTTTTT.

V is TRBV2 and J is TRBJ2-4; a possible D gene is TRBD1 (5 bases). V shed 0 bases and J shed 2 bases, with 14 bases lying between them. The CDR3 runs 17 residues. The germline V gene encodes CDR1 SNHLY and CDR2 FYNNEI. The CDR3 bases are TGTGCCAGCAGTGAAGCGGTCATGGGGCGGACCAAAAACATTCAGTACTTC. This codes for CASSEAVMGRTKNIQYF.

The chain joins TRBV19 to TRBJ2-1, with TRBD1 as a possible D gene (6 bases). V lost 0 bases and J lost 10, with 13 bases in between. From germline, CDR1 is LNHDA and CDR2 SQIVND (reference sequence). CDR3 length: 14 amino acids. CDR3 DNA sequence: TGTGCCAGTAGTATAGATAGGGTAGGGGGAGAGCAGTTCTTC. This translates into CASSIDRVGGEQFF.

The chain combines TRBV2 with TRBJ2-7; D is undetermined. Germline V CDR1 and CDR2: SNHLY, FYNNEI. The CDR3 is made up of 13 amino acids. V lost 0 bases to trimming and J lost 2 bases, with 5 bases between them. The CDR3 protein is CASSEAQPYEQYF. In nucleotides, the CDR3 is TGTGCCAGCAGTGAAGCGCAACCCTACGAGCAGTACTTC.

In DNA, the CDR3 is TGTGCCAGCAGCGTAGATTCGAGGGGGTCACCCCTCCACTTT. Amino acid sequence: CASSVDSRGSPLHF. The rearrangement joins TRBV9 to TRBJ1-6; maybe TRBD1 (6 bases). The CDR3 runs 14 residues. Germline values: CDR1 SGDLS, CDR2 YYNGEE. The V and J ends lost 0 bases and 10 bases respectively, with 11 bases between them.

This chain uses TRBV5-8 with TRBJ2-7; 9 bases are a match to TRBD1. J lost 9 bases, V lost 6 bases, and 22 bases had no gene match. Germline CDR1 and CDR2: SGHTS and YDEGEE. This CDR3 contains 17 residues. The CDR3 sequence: CASNDVRLGTGRSVQYF. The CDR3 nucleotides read TGTGCCAGCAACGATGTCCGACTCGGGACAGGGAGATCTGTGCAGTACTTC.

CDR3 region: CASSVRGVDEQFF. CDR3 DNA sequence: TGTGCCAGCAGCGTAAGGGGGGTGGATGAGCAGTTCTTC. The chain has TRBV9 and TRBJ2-1; D possibly uses TRBD1 or TRBD2 (6 bases each). The ends were cut back, 1 base at V and 8 bases at J, with 10 bases in the middle. This CDR3 has 13 amino acids. Germline V gives CDR1 SGDLS, CDR2 YYNGEE.

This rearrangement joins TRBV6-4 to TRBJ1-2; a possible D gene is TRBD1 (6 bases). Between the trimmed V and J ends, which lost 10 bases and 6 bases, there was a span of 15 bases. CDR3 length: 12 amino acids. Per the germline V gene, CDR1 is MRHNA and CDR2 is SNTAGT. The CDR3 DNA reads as TGTGCCACCGTAACAGGGTTCCATGGCTACACCTTC. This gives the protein CATVTGFHGYTF.

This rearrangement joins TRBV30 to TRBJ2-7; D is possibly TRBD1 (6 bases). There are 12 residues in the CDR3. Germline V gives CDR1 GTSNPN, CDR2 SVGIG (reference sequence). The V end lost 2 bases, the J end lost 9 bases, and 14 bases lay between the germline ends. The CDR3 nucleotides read TGTGCCTGGAGTTCCCAGGGGATCGGGCAGTACTTC. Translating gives CAWSSQGIGQYF.

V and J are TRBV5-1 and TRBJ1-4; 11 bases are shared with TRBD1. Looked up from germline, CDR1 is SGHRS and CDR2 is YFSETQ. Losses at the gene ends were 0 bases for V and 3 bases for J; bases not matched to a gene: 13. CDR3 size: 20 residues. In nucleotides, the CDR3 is TGCGCCAGCAGCTTGGGCCCGCCTTTCGGACAGGGGGCGGCTAATGAAAAACTGTTTTTT. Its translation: CASSLGPPFGQGAANEKLFF.